Listed here is a single T cell receptor beta chain. What it binds is unknown. Clones were sequenced by immunoSEQ multiplex PCR, and TCRdb holds only the in-frame ones, with some missing. The sample has 2 million to 2.5 million clones; approximately 94% are singletons. The data are from a study of shared clonotypes between healthy human individuals. General study points: Apart from blood, nothing was sampled; tissue repertoires likely differ.

CDR1 is SGHVS and CDR2 is FNYEAQ in the germline V gene. V lost 4 bases and J lost 7; bases outside the gene matches: 7. The CDR3 covers 14 residues. The TCR comes from a man aged 18 to 30 in good health. The chain links TRBV7-6 to TRBJ1-2; 9 bases line up with TRBD1. Sequencing input: naive CD4+ T cells sorted from blood. Subset reported: CD45RA+ positively selected. The CDR3 sequence: CASSSRTGVGGYTF. The CDR3 DNA follows: TGTGCCAGCAGCTCACGGACAGGGGTGGGTGGCTACACCTTC.